This passage covers 18 T cell receptor beta chains from one sample sequenced in a study of shared clonotypes between healthy human individuals. This table comes from immunoSEQ multiplex PCR, and its TCRdb copy is limited to in-frame clones, with some not included. The profile shows 150,000 to 200,000 clones, roughly 91% of them singletons. Specimen: naive CD4+ T cells sorted from blood. The subset is: CD45RA+ positively selected. These receptors were obtained from a woman aged 30 to 39 in good health.

V gene TRBV6-1 combines with J gene TRBJ2-7, with D perhaps TRBD2 (6 bases). From germline, CDR1 is MNHNS and CDR2 SASEGT. The V end was cut by 6 bases, the J end by 3 bases, with 6 bases between. The length of the CDR3 is 11 residues. CDR3 DNA sequence: TGTGCCAGCAGGGGGGGCTACGAGCAGTACTTC. Amino acid sequence: CASRGGYEQYF.

The rearrangement uses TRBV7-9 and TRBJ1-2; 8 bases align to TRBD1. V dropped 3 bases and J dropped 8; count of bases not matched to a gene: 2. CDR1 and CDR2 (germline): SEHNR, FQNEAQ (reference sequence). This CDR3 region has 12 residues. CDR3 bases: TGTGCCAGCAGCTTTGACAGGGGAGGCTACACCTTC. The encoded protein is CASSFDRGGYTF.

The chain recombines TRBV28 with TRBJ1-2; 8 bases align to TRBD1. V trimming: 2 bases; J trimming: 5 bases; junction bases outside the gene matches: 1. This CDR3 spans 13 amino acids. Germline-derived CDR1 and CDR2 are MDHEN and SYDVKM. The CDR3 DNA is TGTGCCAGCAGTTTAGACAGGGGATATGGCTACACCTTC. Protein product: CASSLDRGYGYTF.

This clone was seen only once. CDR3 region: CAWSVRGRASNEQFF. Written as DNA, the CDR3 is TGTGCCTGGAGTGTACGCGGGAGGGCCTCCAATGAGCAGTTCTTC. The V call is TRBV30, the J call TRBJ2-1; 9 bases are shared with TRBD2. Trimming cost V 0 bases and J 6 bases; bases outside gene matches: 6. Germline V gene data show CDR1 as GTSNPN and CDR2 as SVGIG (reference sequence). This CDR3 comprises 15 residues.

In this sample, this clone turned up a few times. The chain has TRBV19 and TRBJ2-7; D may correspond to TRBD1 or TRBD2 (5 bases each). CDR1 and CDR2 from the germline V gene are LNHDA and SQIVND (reference sequence). Trimming cost V 4 bases and J 7 bases, with 17 bases left between them. This CDR3 is 14 amino acids long. CDR3 coding DNA: TGTGCCAGTAGTAGGATCGGGGACCTCTTAGAGCAGTACTTC. It specifies CASSRIGDLLEQYF.

For the CDR3, the DNA is TGTGCCATCCCCCTTTTGAAAGGGGACTTAAGCTCCTACGAGCAGTACTTC. Amino acid sequence: CAIPLLKGDLSSYEQYF. The V call is TRBV28, the J call TRBJ2-7; possibly TRBD2 for D (6 bases). Germline V gene lookup returns CDR1 MDHEN and CDR2 SYDVKM. The germline V and J ends were trimmed by 10 bases and 0 bases, with 25 bases remaining between them. The CDR3 contains 17 residues.

The J gene is TRBJ1-5, the V gene TRBV19, with unresolved D. Germline V CDR1 and CDR2: LNHDA, SQIVND (reference sequence). V lost 3 bases, J lost 3 bases, and 3 bases lay in between. The CDR3 spans 12 residues. The CDR3 coding sequence is TGTGCCAGTAGTATGACCAATCAGCCCCAGCATTTT. It codes for CASSMTNQPQHF.

The V and J genes are TRBV2 and TRBJ1-5; 8 bases agree with TRBD1. Trimming took 5 bases from V and 9 from J; bases not matched to a gene: 9. The V gene's germline CDR1 is SNHLY and CDR2 FYNNEI. CDR3 length: 14 residues. In DNA form, the CDR3 reads TGTGCCAGCAGTTCAGACAGGGGCCAGCTGCCCCAGCATTTT. Protein sequence: CASSSDRGQLPQHF.

This clone occurred once. The chain employs TRBV25-1 and TRBJ2-2; the D gene is possibly TRBD2 (5 bases). Germline loops: CDR1 MGHDK, CDR2 SYGVNS. The CDR3 consists of 14 residues. V gave up 4 bases and J gave up 4 bases, with 10 bases separating them. This CDR3 is CASSATDFTGELFF. The DNA of the CDR3 is TGTGCCAGCAGTGCGACGGACTTCACCGGGGAGCTGTTTTTT.

The rearrangement links TRBV7-3 to TRBJ1-1; 9 nucleotides align to TRBD1. With V trimmed by 4 bases and J by 11 bases, 8 bases remained unmatched. CDR1 and CDR2 from the germline V gene are SGHTA and FQGTGA. This CDR3 has 13 amino acids. The CDR3 loop is CASSSSGTGTAFF. CDR3 nucleotide sequence: TGTGCCAGCAGCTCATCCGGGACAGGGACGGCTTTCTTT.

This sequence joins TRBV6-6 and TRBJ2-1; D is possibly TRBD2 (5 bases). The V gene lost 2 bases and the J gene lost 10 bases, with 21 bases spanning the gap. CDR3 length equals 16 residues. Looked up from germline, CDR1 is MNHNY and CDR2 is SVGAGI (reference sequence). The CDR3 sequence is CASSYGPRWESSEQFF. As DNA, the CDR3 is TGTGCCAGCAGTTACGGACCCCGATGGGAGTCAAGCGAGCAGTTCTTC.

This clone was observed once. V is TRBV4-1 and J is TRBJ2-5; no clear D. The end of the DNA fits TRBJ2-7 better, so the J call may be wrong. This CDR3 spans 14 amino acids. Looked up from germline, CDR1 is MGHRA and CDR2 is YSYEKL. The CDR3 DNA reads as TGCGCCAGCAGCCAAGCCTGGTCCGCCTACGAGCAGTACTTC. Translated, it gives CASSQAWSAYEQYF.

The chain joins TRBV10-3 to TRBJ2-7; 7 nucleotides match TRBD1. V trimming: 10 bases; J trimming: 0 bases; junction bases outside the gene matches: 6. Per the germline V gene, CDR1 is ENHRY and CDR2 is SYGVKD. The CDR3 loop spans 13 amino acids. This CDR3 reads CATGQAGSYEQYF. CDR3 nucleotides: TGTGCCACCGGACAGGCGGGCTCCTACGAGCAGTACTTC.

The chain joins TRBV28 to TRBJ1-2; D is unresolved. Germline assignment: CDR1 MDHEN and CDR2 SYDVKM. With 5 bases removed from V and 8 bases from J, the gap between germline ends came to 15 bases. The CDR3 is 13 residues long. The CDR3 is CASSPAGGYGYTF. In nucleotides, the CDR3 is TGTGCCAGCAGTCCCGCTGGTGGATACGGCTACACCTTC.

This chain connects TRBV21-1 to TRBJ1-3; the tabulated D call, TRBD1, remains unverified against the DNA. TRBV21-1 is classified as a pseudogene. The CDR3 runs to 19 residues. The CDR3 is CASSKWGDRQIDSGNTIYF. The CDR3 DNA follows: TGTGCCAGCAGCAAATGGGGGGACAGACAGATTGACTCTGGAAACACCATATATTTT.

The gene calls are TRBV27 and TRBJ1-1, with 8 positions matching TRBD1. The V and J ends lost 6 bases and 4 bases, in that order; junction bases with no gene match: 16. CDR3 size: 17 residues. Germline loops: CDR1 MNHEY, CDR2 SMNVEV (reference sequence). The CDR3 nucleotides read TGTGCCAGCAGCCAAGGACAGGGCATCCTAAGGGGCACTGAAGCTTTCTTT. The encoded protein is CASSQGQGILRGTEAFF.

The CDR3 reads CASSSGQGAGETQYF. CDR3 coding DNA: TGTGCCAGCAGTTCAGGACAGGGGGCAGGAGAGACCCAGTACTTC. V usage is TRBV28 and J usage is TRBJ2-5, with 11 bases identical to TRBD1. The CDR3 extends over 15 amino acids. Germline CDR1 MDHEN, CDR2 SYDVKM. V lost 4 bases to trimming and J lost 4 bases; unmatched junction nucleotides: 5.

This clone was found a few times. The chain couples TRBV6-1 to TRBJ2-7; 10 bases map to TRBD2. There are 14 residues in the CDR3. Germline lookup yields CDR1 MNHNS and CDR2 SASEGT. V was pared by 8 bases and J by 1 base, with 5 bases of the junction left unmatched. The CDR3 sequence is CASSPSGGSYEQYF. The CDR3 region has the DNA TGTGCCAGCTCCCCTAGCGGGGGTTCCTACGAGCAGTACTTC.